The clone carrying this T cell receptor (beta chain) was recorded once. Study processing details: Estimation of nucleated cell counts relied on the amplification of reference gene primers. Produced via immunoSEQ multiplex PCR; TCRdb's table is partial and in-frame only. Clonal size and the V and J genes are those of that table, whereas D and trimming came from the DNA. The sample lists fewer than 75,000 clones; about 90% were seen once. Germline V gene data show CDR1 as MNHEY and CDR2 as SVGAGI. Trimming removed 7 bases from V and 1 base from J; junction bases left unmatched: 6. The CDR3 runs to 14 residues. These data belong to a study of blood T cell repertoires in COVID-19. Turning to the study itself: There were acute and convalescent COVID-19 samples, and they came from the United States, Italy and Spain.

The material sequenced was peripheral blood. The V and J genes are TRBV6-5 and TRBJ2-7, with 8 bases lining up with TRBD1. The clonotype comes from a man aged 60 to 75 with active or convalescent COVID-19. The CDR3 here is CASIWDRSSYEQYF. The DNA for the CDR3 is TGTGCCAGCATCTGGGACAGGTCATCCTACGAGCAGTACTTC.